This is a list of T cell receptor beta chains from one sample in a study of blood T cells in healthy people across ages. In TCRdb, the 5' RACE reads were re-called with MiXCR into one record per CDR3 protein. The sample lists some 690,000 distinct CDR3 sequences; 22% were seen once. The specimen sequenced was blood. The source is a man between 65 and 85 years old in good health. Each CDR3 is given without its conserved first and last residue. Some rows have no size entry. The others give once, few or many, or a class for an expanded clone.

>TRBV5-1|NA|TRBJ2-3
ASSRTTAGGDTQY
>TRBV24-1|NA|TRBJ1-1
ATSPPGLYGGAF
>TRBV9|few|TRBJ2-3
ASSVTPAADTQY
>TRBV7-9|NA|TRBJ2-5
ASSTSGGYQETQY
>TRBV12-3/TRBV12-4|few|NA
ASSLRTGSRDEQF
>TRBV4-1|NA|TRBJ1-1
ASPRTGTEAF
>TRBV5-4|NA|TRBJ2-1
ASSFIAGSSYNEQF
>TRBV9|few|NA
ASSSGVNEQF
>TRBV27|NA|TRBJ1-6
ASRQITGTPLH
>TRBV10-3|NA|NA
AISLDSYLYEQY
>TRBV7-9|NA|TRBJ2-1
ASSPGQLNEQF
>TRBV7-2|few|NA
ASSLAGLIDNEQF
>TRBV18|few|TRBJ1-2
ASSTGNTYGYT
>TRBV18|NA|TRBJ2-5
ASSSRTQPGETQY
>TRBV5-5|few|TRBJ1-4
ASSYQHEKLF
>TRBV3-1|NA|TRBJ1-2
ASSQFADTANYGYT
>TRBV3-1|NA|TRBJ1-6
ASSQGRSYNSPLH
>TRBV5-1|once|TRBJ2-1
ASSTQGLARHEQF
>TRBV2|NA|TRBJ1-6
ASQFGAPGSPLH
>TRBV12-3/TRBV12-4|NA|TRBJ1-6
ASSLVAGNSPLH
>TRBV10-3|NA|TRBJ2-3
AISGPSGGAADTQY
>TRBV29-1|NA|TRBJ2-2
SVQTGVETGELF
>TRBV29-1|few|TRBJ2-6
SVGDRGSGANVLT
>TRBV5-6|NA|TRBJ2-3
ASSLPSHETQY
>TRBV29-1|many|TRBJ2-1
SHDDRVSYNEQF
>TRBV12-3/TRBV12-4|NA|TRBJ2-1
ASGTPGPYNEQF
>TRBV7-9|many|TRBJ1-3
ASSPTGSPGNTIY
>TRBV7-2|many|TRBJ1-2
ASSTQNYGYT